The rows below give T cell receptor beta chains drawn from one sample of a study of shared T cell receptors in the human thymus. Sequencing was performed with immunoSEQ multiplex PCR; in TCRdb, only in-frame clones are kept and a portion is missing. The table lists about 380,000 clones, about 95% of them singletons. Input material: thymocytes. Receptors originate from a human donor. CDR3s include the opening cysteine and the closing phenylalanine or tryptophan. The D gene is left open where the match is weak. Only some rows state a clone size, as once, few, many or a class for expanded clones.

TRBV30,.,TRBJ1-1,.,TGTGCCTGGAACGGTGAGCCTGAAGCTTTCTTT,CAWNGEPEAFF
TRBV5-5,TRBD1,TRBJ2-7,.,TGTGCCAGCAGCTTCATGATACCGGGACAGGGGCATCCTCGCTCCTACGAGCAGTACTTC,CASSFMIPGQGHPRSYEQYF
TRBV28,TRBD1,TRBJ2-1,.,TGTGCCAGCAGTTTATCGAGACAGGGTACCCTATACTTGCCCTTACATGAGCAGTTCTTC,CASSLSRQGTLYLPLHEQFF
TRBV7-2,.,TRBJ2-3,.,TGTGCCAGCAGCTTAGGTGACAGCGAGCGGGCAGATACGCAGTATTTT,CASSLGDSERADTQYF
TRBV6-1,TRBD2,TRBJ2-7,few,TGTGCCAGCAGTGAACTCCCTTTGGATAGCGGGAGATACGAGCAGTACTTC,CASSELPLDSGRYEQYF
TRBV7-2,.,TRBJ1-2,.,TGTGCCAGCAGCTTAGTATCGGCGGATTATGGCCACACCTTC,CASSLVSADYGHTF
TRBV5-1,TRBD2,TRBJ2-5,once,TGCGCCAGCAGCTCGACTAGCGGGATAGTAGAGACCCAGTACTTC,CASSSTSGIVETQYF
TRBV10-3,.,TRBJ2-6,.,TGTGCCACCCGCAGGGCCTCTGGGGCCAACGTCCTGACTTTC,CATRRASGANVLTF
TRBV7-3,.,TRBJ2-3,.,TGTGCCAGCAGTGGGGTTGGGACAGATACGCAGTATTTT,CASSGVGTDTQYF
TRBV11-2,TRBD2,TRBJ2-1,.,TGTGCCAGCAGCTCCGGACTAGCGGGAGGGCCTGGGTCTGCCAATGAGCAGTTCTTC,CASSSGLAGGPGSANEQFF
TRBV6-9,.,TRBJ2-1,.,TGTGCCAGCAGTTGCAGACTTGGACCTCCCCCCCGCCGCGACCCCAATGAGCAGTTCTTC,CASSCRLGPPPRRDPNEQFF
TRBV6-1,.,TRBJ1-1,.,TGTGCCAGCAGTAGGGACGAGCTCACTGAAGCTTTCTTT,CASSRDELTEAFF
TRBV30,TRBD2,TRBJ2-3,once,TGTGCCTGGAGGGTTCGGGGGGTAAAATTAGGAGATACGCAGTATTTT,CAWRVRGVKLGDTQYF
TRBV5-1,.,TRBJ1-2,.,TGCGCCAGCACTCACAGGGACGCTAACTATGGCTACACCTTC,CASTHRDANYGYTF
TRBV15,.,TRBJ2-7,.,TGTGCCACCAGCAGAGATCTCTTCGACGAGCAGTACTTC,CATSRDLFDEQYF
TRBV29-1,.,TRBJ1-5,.,TGCAGCGTTTCTAACAGGGAAGGCCAGCCCCAGCATTTT,CSVSNREGQPQHF
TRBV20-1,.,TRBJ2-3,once,TGCAGTGCCATCCAGGCAGATACGCAGTATTTT,CSAIQADTQYF
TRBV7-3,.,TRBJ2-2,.,TGTGCCAGCAGCTTAACGAAGAGGCAGAACACCGGGGAGCTGTTTTTT,CASSLTKRQNTGELFF
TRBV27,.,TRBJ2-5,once,TGTGCCAGCAGTTTAGGCGTTGCGGTAGGAGAGACCCAGTACTTC,CASSLGVAVGETQYF
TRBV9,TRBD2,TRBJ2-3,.,TGTGCCAGCAGCGTAGAAGGGAGGGAGGGGTCAGATACGCAGTATTTT,CASSVEGREGSDTQYF
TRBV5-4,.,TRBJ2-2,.,TGTGCCAGCAGCTCGAAAGTGGGTTGGGGGAGAACCGGGGAGCTGTTTTTT,CASSSKVGWGRTGELFF
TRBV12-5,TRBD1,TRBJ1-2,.,TGTGCTAGTGGTAAAACAGGGGGCGACTATGGCTACACCTTC,CASGKTGGDYGYTF
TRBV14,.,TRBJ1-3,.,TGTGCCAGCAGCCCAGGCGGGGGCTCGGGAAACACCATATATTTT,CASSPGGGSGNTIYF
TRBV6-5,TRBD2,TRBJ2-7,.,TGTGCCAGCAGTCGCCGGCGGGAGACGGACGAGCAGTACTTC,CASSRRRETDEQYF
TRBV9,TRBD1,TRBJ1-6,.,TGTGCCAGCAGCGCGAGGACAGGGTATAATTCACCCCTCCACTTT,CASSARTGYNSPLHF
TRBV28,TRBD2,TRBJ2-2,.,TGTGCCAGCAGTTTTTTAGCGGGCACCGGGGAGCTGTTTTTT,CASSFLAGTGELFF
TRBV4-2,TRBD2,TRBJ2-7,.,TGTGCCAGCAGCCAAGCCGGCGGGAGGGGCTCCTACGAGCAGTACTTC,CASSQAGGRGSYEQYF
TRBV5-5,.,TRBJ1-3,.,TGTGCCAGCAGCTGCGATGCGGGTAGCTCTGGAAACACCATATATTTT,CASSCDAGSSGNTIYF
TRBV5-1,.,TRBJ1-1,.,TGCGCCAGCAGCTTGACCCTAGATCCGAACACTGAAGCTTTCTTT,CASSLTLDPNTEAFF
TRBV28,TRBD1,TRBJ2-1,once,TGTGCCAGCAGTTTACGCGGACAGGAATTCAGGATTACCTACAATGAGCAGTTCTTC,CASSLRGQEFRITYNEQFF
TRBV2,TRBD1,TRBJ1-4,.,TGTGCCAGCAGTCGAACCACAGGGGCAACTAATGAAAAACTGTTTTTT,CASSRTTGATNEKLFF
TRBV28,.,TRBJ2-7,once,TGTGCCAACTCAAAGGAGGGGCCTTATGGGGAGCAGTACTTC,CANSKEGPYGEQYF
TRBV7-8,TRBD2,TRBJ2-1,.,TGTGCCAGCAGCTCGACTAGCGGGAGATCGAGTGAGCAGTTCTTC,CASSSTSGRSSEQFF
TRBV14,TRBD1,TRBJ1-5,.,TGTGCCAGCAGCCAAATACAGGGGAGGCCCAATCAGCCCCAGCATTTT,CASSQIQGRPNQPQHF
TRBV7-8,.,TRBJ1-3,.,TGTGCCAGCAGCTTAGATAGTAGTGGAAACACCATATATTTT,CASSLDSSGNTIYF
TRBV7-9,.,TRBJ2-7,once,TGTGCCAGCAGCTCGGGACACCCCTACGAGCAGTACTTC,CASSSGHPYEQYF
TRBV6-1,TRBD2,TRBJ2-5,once,TGTGCCAGCAGTGAAAGACTAGCGGGGGCTCAAGAGACCCAGTACTTC,CASSERLAGAQETQYF
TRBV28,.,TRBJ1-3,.,TGTGCCAGTCTTACAGGCCCCGGAGGAGGAAACACCATATATTTT,CASLTGPGGGNTIYF
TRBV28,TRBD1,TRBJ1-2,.,TGTGCCAGCAGGATTGCCGGGACAGGGGAAGGAGCTAACTATGGCTACACCTTC,CASRIAGTGEGANYGYTF
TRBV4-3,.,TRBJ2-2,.,TGCGCCAGCAGCCCCTCTGGGGCGAACACCGGGGAGCTGTTTTTT,CASSPSGANTGELFF
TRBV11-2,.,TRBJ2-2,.,TGTGCCAGCAGGGAGCGCCCGAACACCGGGGAGCTGTTTTTT,CASRERPNTGELFF
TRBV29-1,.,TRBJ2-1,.,TGCAGCGCTAATAGCGAGGGCCGATCCTACAATGAGCAGTTCTTC,CSANSEGRSYNEQFF
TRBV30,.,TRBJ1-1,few,TGTGCCTGGGAGAACACTGAAGCTTTCTTT,CAWENTEAFF
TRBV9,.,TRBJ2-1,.,TGTGCCAGCAGCGTAGACCGATGGGCCCGGAGGGGCAGCTCCTACAATGAGCAGTTCTTC,CASSVDRWARRGSSYNEQFF
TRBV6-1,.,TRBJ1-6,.,TGTGCCAGCGGGCTTACCCTCCACTTT,CASGLTLHF
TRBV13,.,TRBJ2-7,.,TGTGCCAGCAGCTTCGGCCGGGGCCATCCCTACGAGCAGTACTTC,CASSFGRGHPYEQYF
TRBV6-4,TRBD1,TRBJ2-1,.,TGTGCCAGCAGTGACGGGACAGGACCCTACAATGAGCAGTTCTTC,CASSDGTGPYNEQFF
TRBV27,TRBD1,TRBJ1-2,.,TGTGCCAGCAGCTGGGACAGGGGGGGTAATGGCTACACCTTC,CASSWDRGGNGYTF
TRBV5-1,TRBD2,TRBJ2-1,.,TGCGCCAGCAGCGACTCACTAGCGGGAGGGCCAAGCCCCTACAATGAGCAGTTCTTC,CASSDSLAGGPSPYNEQFF
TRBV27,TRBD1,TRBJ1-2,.,TGTGCCAGCAGTTTATCCCCCAAAAGGGGGCACTATGGCTACACCTTC,CASSLSPKRGHYGYTF
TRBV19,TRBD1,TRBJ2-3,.,TGTGCCAGTAGTTCACACTCTCCGGGACAGGATGATAGGGATACGCAGTATTTT,CASSSHSPGQDDRDTQYF
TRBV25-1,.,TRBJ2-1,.,TGTGCCAGCAGTGAACTTCTTCCAAGCTCCTACAATGAGCAGTTCTTC,CASSELLPSSYNEQFF
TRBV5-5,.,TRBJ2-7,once,TGTGCCAGCAGCTTGAAATGGGAGCAGTACTTC,CASSLKWEQYF
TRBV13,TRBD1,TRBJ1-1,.,TGTGCCAGCACCGGAGGGACAGGGATTACTGAAGCTTTCTTT,CASTGGTGITEAFF
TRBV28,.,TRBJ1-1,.,TGTGCCAGCACCTTCGGGAGGGCGAACACTGAAGCTTTCTTT,CASTFGRANTEAFF
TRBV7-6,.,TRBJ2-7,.,TGTGCCAGCAGCCGGGGCTTTCGTGGGGTTTGCGAGCAGTACTTC,CASSRGFRGVCEQYF
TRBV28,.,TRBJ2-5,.,TGTGCCAGCAGTTTTCGAGAGACCCAGTACTTC,CASSFRETQYF